This note documents a single T cell receptor beta chain sequence. The target antigen is unknown. These data come from a study of cytomegalovirus exposure and HLA in healthy donors. Study-level information: Findings of an earlier analysis included 90 million to 120 million unique TCR beta sequences from roughly 180 million T cells.

Findings and limits, study-wide: Presence/absence analysis assumed near-uniform sequencing depth across donors. Some V segments, including TRBV6-2 and TRBV6-3, were excluded as indistinguishable.

With 6 bases clipped from V and 2 bases from J, the junction kept 8 bases outside the gene matches. The length of the CDR3 is 15 residues. Per germline, CDR1 MNHNY and CDR2 SVGAGI (reference sequence). It was with 60 Vbeta and 13 Jbeta primers that the PCR ran. The protocol was immunoSEQ multiplex PCR, while the TCRdb copy is restricted to in-frame clones and leaves out a portion. This table has 90,000 to 95,000 clones, approximately 80% appearing once. The J gene is TRBJ2-7, the V gene TRBV6-6; 9 bases line up with TRBD1. The sequenced sample consisted of PBMCs. This clonotype was obtained from a man between 18 and 29 years old in good health and CMV-seronegative. CDR3 residues: CASRGGTGSTYEQYF. As DNA, the CDR3 is TGTGCCAGCAGGGGGGGGACAGGGTCAACCTACGAGCAGTACTTC.